This TCR beta chain was sequenced during a study of T cells in localized non-small cell lung cancer. Findings of the study overall: Elevated blood T cell density was associated with longer overall survival. Among the tissues sampled, uninvolved adjacent lung had the highest T cell clonality, above tumor. There were a median roughly 54 of the top 100 tumor clones appearing in adjacent lung.

Concerning this clone: Its cognate antigen is unknown.

Trimming removed 4 bases at V and 4 bases at J, with 18 bases between. The CDR3 is 15 residues long. Per germline, CDR1 SQVTM and CDR2 ANQGSEA. Libraries were prepared by immunoSEQ multiplex PCR; TCRdb keeps only in-frame clonotypes and omits some of them. Among 4,500 to 5,500 clones, less than 40% were seen once, and the ten largest hold roughly 8.2%. The clonotype originates from a male donor at least 60 years old with stage I lung adenocarcinoma. The chain joins TRBV29-1 to TRBJ2-3; possibly TRBD2 for D (5 bases). The material was lung tumor tissue, obtained before any cancer treatment. The CDR3 DNA follows: TGCAGCGTTGTTTTTCTCGGGGTAATCGCAGATACGCAGTATTTT. Protein sequence: CSVVFLGVIADTQYF.